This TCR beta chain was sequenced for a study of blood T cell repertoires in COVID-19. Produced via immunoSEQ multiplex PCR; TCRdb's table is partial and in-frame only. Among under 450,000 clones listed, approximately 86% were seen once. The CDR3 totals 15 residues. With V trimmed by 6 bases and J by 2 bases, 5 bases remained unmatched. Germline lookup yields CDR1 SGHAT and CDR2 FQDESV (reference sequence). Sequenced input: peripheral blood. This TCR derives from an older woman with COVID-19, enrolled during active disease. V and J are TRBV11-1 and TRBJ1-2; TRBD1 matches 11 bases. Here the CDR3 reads CASRPGQGVNYGYTF. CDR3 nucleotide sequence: TGTGCCAGCAGACCGGGACAGGGGGTAAACTATGGCTACACCTTC.